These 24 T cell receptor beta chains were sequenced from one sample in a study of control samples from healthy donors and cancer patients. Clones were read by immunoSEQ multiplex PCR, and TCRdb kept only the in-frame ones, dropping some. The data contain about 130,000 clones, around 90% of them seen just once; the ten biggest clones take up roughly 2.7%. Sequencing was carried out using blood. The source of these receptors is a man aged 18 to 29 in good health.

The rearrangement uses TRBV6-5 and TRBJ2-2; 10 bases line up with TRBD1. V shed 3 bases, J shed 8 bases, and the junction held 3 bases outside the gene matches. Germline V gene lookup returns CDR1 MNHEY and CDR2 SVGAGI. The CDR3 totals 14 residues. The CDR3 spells CASSYGTGAGELFF. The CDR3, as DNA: TGTGCCAGCAGTTATGGGACAGGGGCTGGGGAGCTGTTTTTT.

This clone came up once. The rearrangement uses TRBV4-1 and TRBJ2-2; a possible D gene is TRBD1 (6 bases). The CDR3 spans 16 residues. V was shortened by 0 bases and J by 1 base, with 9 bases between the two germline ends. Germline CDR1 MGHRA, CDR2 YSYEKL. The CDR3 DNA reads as TGCGCCAGCAGCCAAGATTCCAGGGGGAACACCGGGGAGCTGTTTTTT. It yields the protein CASSQDSRGNTGELFF.

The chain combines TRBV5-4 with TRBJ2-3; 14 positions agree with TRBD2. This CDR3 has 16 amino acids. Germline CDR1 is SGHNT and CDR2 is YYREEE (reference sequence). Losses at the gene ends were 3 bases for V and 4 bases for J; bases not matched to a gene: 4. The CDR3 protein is CASSSGTSGRPDTQYF. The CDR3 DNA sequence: TGTGCCAGCAGCTCGGGGACTAGCGGGAGACCAGATACGCAGTATTTT.

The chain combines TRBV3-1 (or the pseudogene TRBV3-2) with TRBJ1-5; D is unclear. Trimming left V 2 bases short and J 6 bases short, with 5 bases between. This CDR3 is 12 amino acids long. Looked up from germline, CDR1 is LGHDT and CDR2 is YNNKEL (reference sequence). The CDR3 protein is CASSQPGQPQHF. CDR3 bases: TGTGCCAGCAGCCAACCTGGTCAGCCCCAGCATTTT.

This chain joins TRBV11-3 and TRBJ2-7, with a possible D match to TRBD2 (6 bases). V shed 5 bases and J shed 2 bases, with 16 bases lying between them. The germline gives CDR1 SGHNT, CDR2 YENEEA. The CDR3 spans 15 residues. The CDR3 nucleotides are TGTGCCAGCAGCCCGGGCGGGGACCTTCCCTACGAGCAGTACGTC. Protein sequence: CASSPGGDLPYEQYV.

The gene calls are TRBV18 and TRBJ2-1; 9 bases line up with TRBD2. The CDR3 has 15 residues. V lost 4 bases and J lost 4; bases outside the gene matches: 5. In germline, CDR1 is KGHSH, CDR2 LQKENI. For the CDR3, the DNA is TGTGCCAGCTCACTTAGCGGGGGAGAATACAATGAGCAGTTCTTC. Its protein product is CASSLSGGEYNEQFF.

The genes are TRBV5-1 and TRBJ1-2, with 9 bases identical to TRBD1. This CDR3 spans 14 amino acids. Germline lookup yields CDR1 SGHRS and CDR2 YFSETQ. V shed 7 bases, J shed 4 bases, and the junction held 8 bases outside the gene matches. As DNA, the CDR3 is TGCGCCAGCTCCCGGGGACAGGGCCCCTATGGCTACACCTTC. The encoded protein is CASSRGQGPYGYTF.

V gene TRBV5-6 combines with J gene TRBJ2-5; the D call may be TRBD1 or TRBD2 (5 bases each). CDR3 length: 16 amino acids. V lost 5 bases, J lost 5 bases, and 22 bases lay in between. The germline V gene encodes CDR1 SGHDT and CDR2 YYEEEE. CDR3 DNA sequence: TGTGCCAGCAGAACCCTTGGCAGGGAGTCATCGGAGACCCAGTACTTC. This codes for CASRTLGRESSETQYF.

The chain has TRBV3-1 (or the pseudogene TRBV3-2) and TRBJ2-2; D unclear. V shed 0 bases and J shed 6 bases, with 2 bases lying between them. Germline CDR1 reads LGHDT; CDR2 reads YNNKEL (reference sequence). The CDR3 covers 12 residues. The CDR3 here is CASSQESGELFF. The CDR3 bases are TGTGCCAGCAGCCAAGAGTCCGGGGAGCTGTTTTTT.

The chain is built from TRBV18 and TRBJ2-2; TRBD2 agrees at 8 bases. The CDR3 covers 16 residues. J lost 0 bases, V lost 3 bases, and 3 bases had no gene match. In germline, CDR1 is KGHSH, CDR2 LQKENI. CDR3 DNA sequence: TGTGCCAGCTCACCCTACGGGGGGGCGAACACCGGGGAGCTGTTTTTT. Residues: CASSPYGGANTGELFF.

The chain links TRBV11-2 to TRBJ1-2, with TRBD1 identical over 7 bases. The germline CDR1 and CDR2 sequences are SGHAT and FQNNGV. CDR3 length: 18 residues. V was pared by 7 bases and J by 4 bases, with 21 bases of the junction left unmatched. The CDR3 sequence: CASNSLSSAPGQAYGYTF. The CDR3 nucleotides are TGTGCCAGCAATTCCCTTTCCTCCGCCCCAGGACAGGCCTATGGCTACACCTTC. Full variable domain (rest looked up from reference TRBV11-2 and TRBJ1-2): EAGVAQSPRYKIIEKRQSVAFWCNPISGHATLYWYQQILGQGPKLLIQFQNNGVVDDSQLPKDRFSAERLKGVDSTLKIQPAKLEDSAVYLCASNSLSSAPGQAYGYTFGSGTRLTVV.

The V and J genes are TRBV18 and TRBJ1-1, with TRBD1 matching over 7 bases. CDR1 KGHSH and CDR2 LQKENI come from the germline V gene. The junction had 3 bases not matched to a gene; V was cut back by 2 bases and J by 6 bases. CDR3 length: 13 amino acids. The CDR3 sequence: CASSPNTGAEAFF. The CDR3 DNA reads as TGTGCCAGCTCACCAAACACAGGGGCTGAAGCTTTCTTT.

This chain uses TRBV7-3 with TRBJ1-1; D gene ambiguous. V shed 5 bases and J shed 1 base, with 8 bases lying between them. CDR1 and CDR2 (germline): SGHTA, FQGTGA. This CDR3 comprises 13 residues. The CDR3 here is CASSLDKNTEAFF. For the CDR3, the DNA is TGTGCCAGCAGCCTTGACAAGAACACTGAAGCTTTCTTT. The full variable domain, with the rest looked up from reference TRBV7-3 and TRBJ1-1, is GAGVSQTPSNKVTEKGKYVELRCDPISGHTALYWYRQSLGQGPEFLIYFQGTGAADDSGLPNDRFFAVRPEGSVSTLKIQRTERGDSAVYLCASSLDKNTEAFFGQGTRLTVV.

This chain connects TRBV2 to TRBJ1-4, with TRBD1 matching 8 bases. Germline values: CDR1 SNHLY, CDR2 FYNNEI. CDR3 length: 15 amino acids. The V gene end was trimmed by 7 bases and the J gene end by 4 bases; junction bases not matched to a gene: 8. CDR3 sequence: CASTRRTGGNEKLFF. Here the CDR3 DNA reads TGTGCCAGCACCCGACGAACAGGGGGTAATGAAAAACTGTTTTTT.

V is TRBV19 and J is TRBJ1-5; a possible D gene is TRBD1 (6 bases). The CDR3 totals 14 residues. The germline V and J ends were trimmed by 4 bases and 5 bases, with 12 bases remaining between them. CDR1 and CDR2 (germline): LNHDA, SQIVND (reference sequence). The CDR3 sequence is CASSTTGPYQPQHF. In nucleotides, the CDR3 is TGTGCCAGTAGTACTACAGGGCCTTATCAGCCCCAGCATTTT.

Written as DNA, the CDR3 is TGTGCCTGGAGTGGGGGTGTCGGCAATCAGCCCCAGCATTTT. Protein sequence: CAWSGGVGNQPQHF. The chain links TRBV30 to TRBJ1-5; D unresolved. Germline V gene data show CDR1 as GTSNPN and CDR2 as SVGIG (reference sequence). The ends were cut back, 1 base at V and 2 bases at J, with 9 bases in the middle. The CDR3 totals 14 residues.

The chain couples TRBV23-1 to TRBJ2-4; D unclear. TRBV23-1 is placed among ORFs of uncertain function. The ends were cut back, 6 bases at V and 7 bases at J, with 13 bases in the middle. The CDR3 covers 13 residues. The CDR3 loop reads CASRQSCENIQYF. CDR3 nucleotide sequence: TGCGCCAGCAGGCAAAGTTGTGAGAACATTCAGTACTTC.

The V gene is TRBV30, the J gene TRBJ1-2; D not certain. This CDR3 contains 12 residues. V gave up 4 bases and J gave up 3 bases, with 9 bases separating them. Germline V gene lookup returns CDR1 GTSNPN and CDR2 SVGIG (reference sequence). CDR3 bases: TGTGCCTGGACAGGTGATGACTATGGCTACACCTTC. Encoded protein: CAWTGDDYGYTF.

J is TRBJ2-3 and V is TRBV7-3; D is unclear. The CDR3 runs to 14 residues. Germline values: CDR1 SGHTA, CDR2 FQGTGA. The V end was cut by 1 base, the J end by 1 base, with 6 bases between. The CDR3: CASSLSVGTDTQYF. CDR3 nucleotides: TGTGCCAGCAGCTTAAGTGTGGGCACAGATACGCAGTATTTT.

For the CDR3, the DNA is TGTGCCTGGACTTCCGGGACAGGGCCCTACGAGCAGTACTTC. It translates to CAWTSGTGPYEQYF. The chain carries TRBV30 and TRBJ2-7, with 9 nucleotides matching TRBD1. J gave up 2 bases and V 4 bases, and 6 bases lay outside the gene matches. The CDR3 is 14 amino acids. The germline V gene has CDR1 GTSNPN and CDR2 SVGIG (reference sequence).

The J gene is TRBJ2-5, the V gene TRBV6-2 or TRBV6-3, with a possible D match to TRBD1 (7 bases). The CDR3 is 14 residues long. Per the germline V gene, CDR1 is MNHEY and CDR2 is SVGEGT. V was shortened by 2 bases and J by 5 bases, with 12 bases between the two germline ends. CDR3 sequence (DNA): TGTGCCAGCAGTTACCCACAGGGGAGGGAGACCCAGTACTTC. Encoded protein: CASSYPQGRETQYF.

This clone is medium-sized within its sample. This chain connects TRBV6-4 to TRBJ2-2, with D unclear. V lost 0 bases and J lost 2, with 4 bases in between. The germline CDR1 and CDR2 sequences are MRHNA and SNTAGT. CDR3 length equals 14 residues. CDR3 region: CASSDSTNTGELFF. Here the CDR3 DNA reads TGTGCCAGCAGTGACTCGACTAACACCGGGGAGCTGTTTTTT.

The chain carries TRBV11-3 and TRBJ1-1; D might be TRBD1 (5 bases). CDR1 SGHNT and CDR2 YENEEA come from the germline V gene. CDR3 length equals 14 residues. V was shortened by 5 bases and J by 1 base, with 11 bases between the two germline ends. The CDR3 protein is CASSDRGKNTEAFF. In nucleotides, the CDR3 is TGTGCCAGCAGCGATAGGGGCAAGAACACTGAAGCTTTCTTT.

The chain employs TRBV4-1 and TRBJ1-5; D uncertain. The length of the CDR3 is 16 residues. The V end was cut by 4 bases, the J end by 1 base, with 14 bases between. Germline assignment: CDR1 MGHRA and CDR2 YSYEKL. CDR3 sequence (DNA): TGCGCCAGCAGCCGAGAGACGGGCCGCAGCAATCAGCCCCAGCATTTT. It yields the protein CASSRETGRSNQPQHF.